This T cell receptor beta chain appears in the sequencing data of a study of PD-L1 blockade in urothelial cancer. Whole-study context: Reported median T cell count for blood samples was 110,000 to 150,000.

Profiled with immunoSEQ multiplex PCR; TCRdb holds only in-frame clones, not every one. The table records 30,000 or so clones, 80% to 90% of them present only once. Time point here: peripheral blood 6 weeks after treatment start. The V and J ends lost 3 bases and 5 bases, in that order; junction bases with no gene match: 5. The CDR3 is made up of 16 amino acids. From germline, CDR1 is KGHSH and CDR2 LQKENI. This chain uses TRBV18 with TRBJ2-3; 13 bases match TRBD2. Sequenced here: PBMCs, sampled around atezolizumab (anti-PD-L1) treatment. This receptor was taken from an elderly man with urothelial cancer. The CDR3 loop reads CASSPRTSGSLDTQYF. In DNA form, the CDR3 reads TGTGCCAGCTCACCTAGGACTAGCGGGAGTCTAGATACGCAGTATTTT.